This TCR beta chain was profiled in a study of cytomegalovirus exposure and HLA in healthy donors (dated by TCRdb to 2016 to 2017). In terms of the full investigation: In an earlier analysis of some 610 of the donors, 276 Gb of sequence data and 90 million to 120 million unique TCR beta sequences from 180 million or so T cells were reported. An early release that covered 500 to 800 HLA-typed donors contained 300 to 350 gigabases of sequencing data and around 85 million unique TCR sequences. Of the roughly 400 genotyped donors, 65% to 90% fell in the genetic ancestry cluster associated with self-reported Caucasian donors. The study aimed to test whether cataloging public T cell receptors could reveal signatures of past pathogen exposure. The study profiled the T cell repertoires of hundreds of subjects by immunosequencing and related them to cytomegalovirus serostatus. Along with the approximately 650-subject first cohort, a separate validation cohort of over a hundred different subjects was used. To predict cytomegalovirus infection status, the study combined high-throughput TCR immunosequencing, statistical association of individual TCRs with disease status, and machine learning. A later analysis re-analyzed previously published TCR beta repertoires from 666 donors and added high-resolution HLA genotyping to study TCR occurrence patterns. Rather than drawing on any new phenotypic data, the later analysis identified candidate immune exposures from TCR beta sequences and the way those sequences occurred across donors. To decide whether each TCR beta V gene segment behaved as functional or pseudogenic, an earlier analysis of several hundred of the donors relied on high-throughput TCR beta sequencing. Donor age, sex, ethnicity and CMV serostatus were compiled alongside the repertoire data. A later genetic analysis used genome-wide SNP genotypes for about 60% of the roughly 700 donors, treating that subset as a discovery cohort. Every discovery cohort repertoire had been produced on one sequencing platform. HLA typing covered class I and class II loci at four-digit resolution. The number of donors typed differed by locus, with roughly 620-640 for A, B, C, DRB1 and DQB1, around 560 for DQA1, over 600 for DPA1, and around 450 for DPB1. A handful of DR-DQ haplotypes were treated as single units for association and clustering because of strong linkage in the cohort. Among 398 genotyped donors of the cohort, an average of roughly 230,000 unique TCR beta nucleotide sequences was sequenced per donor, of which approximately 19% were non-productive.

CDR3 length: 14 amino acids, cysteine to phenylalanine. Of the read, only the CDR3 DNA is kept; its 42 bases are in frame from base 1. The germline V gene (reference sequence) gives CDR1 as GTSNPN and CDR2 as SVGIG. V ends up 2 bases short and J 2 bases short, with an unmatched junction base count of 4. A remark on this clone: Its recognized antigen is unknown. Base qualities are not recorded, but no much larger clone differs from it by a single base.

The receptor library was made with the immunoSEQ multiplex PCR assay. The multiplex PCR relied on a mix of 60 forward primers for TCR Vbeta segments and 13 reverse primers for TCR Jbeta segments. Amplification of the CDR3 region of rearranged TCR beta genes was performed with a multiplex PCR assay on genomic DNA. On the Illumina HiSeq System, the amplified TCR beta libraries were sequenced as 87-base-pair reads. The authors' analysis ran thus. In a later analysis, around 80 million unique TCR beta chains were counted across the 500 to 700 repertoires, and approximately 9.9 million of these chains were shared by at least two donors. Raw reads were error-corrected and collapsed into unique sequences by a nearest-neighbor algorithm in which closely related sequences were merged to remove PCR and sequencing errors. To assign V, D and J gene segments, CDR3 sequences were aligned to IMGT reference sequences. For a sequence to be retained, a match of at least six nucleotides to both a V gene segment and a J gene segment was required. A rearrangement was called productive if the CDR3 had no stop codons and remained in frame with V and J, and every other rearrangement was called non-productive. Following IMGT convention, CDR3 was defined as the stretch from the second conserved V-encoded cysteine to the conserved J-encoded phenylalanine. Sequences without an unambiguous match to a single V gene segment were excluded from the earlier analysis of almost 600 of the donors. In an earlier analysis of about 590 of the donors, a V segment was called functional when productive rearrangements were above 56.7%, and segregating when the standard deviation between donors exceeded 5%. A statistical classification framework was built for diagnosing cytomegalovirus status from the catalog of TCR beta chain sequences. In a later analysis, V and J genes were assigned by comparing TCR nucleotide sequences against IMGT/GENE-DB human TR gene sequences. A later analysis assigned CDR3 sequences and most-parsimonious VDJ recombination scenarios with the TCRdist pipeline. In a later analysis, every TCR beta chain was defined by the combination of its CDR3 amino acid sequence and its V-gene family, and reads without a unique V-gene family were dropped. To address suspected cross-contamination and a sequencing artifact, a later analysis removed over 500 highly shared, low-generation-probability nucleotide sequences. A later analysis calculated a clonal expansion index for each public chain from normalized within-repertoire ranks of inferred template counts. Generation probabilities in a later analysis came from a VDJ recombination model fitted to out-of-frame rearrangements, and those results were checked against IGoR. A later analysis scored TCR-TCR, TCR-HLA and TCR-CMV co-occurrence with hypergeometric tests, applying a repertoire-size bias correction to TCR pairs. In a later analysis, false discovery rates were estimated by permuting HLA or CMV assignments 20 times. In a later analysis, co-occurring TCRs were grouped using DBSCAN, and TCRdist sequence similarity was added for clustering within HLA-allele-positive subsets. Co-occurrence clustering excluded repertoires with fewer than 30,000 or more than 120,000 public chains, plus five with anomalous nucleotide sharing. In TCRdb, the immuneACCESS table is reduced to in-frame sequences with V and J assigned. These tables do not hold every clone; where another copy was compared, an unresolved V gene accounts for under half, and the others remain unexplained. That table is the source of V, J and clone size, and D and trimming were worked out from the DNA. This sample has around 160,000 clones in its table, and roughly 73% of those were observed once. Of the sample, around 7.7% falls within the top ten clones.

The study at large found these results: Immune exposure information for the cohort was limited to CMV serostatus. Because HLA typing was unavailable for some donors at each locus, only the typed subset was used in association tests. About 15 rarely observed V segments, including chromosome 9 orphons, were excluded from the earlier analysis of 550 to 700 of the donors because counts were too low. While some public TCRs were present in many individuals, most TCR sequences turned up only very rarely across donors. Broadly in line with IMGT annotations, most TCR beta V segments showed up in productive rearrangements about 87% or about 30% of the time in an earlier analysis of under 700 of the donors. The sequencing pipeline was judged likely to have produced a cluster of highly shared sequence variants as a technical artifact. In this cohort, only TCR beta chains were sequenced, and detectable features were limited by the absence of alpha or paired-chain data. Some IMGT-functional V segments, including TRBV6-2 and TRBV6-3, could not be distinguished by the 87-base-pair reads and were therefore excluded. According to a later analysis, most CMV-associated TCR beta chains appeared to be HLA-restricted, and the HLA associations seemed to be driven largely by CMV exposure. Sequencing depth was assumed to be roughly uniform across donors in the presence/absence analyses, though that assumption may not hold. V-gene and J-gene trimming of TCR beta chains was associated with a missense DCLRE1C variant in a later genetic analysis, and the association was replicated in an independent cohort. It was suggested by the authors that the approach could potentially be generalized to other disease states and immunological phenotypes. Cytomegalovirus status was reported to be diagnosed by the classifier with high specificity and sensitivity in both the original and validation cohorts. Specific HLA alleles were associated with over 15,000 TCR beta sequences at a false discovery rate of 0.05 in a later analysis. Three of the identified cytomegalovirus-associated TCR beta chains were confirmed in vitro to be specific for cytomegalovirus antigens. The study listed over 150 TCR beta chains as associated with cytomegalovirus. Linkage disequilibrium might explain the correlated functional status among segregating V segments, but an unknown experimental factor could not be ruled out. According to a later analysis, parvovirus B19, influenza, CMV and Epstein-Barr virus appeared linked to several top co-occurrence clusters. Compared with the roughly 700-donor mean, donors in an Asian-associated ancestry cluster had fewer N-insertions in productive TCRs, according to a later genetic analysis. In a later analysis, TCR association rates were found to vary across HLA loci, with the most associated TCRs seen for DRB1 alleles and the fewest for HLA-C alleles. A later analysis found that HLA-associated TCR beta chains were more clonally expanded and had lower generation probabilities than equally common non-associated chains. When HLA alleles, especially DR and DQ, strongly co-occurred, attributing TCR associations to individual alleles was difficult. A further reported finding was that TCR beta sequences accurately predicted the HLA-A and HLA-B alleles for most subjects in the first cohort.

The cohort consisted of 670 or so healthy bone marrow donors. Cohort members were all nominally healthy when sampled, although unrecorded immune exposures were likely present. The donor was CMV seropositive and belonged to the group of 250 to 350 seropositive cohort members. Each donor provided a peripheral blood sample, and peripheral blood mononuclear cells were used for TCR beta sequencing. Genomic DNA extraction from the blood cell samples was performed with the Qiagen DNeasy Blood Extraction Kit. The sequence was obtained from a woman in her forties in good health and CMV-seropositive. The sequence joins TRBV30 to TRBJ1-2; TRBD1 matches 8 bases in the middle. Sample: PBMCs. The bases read TGTGCCTGGAGTCGGACAGGGCCCAACTATGGCTACACCTTC. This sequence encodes CAWSRTGPNYGYTF. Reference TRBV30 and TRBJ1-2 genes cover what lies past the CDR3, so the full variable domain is SQTIHQWPATLVQPVGSPLSLECTVEGTSNPNLYWYRQAAGRGLQLLFYSVGIGQISSEVPQNLSASRPQDRQFILSSKKLLLSDSGFYLCAWSRTGPNYGYTFGSGTRLTVV.